A single sample is the source of the 22 T cell receptor beta chains below, sequenced in a study of blood T cell repertoires in COVID-19. Profiled with immunoSEQ multiplex PCR; TCRdb holds only in-frame clones, not every one. The sample includes fewer than 80,000 clones, about nine tenths of them seen just once. Sequencing was done on a sample of peripheral blood. The receptors originated from a human donor in a cohort sampled during active COVID-19.

The chain joins TRBV7-2 to TRBJ2-1, with TRBD1 identical over 7 bases. V was clipped by 5 bases and J by 4 bases; unmatched bases: 8. In germline, CDR1 is SGHTA, CDR2 FQGNSA. CDR3 length: 15 residues. The CDR3: CASSNPGQNYNEQFF. The CDR3 DNA reads as TGTGCCAGCAGCAATCCGGGACAGAATTACAATGAGCAGTTCTTC. The full variable domain, its missing parts supplied by reference TRBV7-2 and TRBJ2-1, is GAGVSQSPSNKVTEKGKDVELRCDPISGHTALYWYRQSLGQGLEFLIYFQGNSAPDKSGLPSDRFSAERTGGSVSTLTIQRTQQEDSAVYLCASSNPGQNYNEQFFGPGTRLTVL.

The chain is built from TRBV7-7 and TRBJ2-2, with 7 bases aligning to TRBD2. V was pared by 4 bases and J by 3 bases, with 5 bases of the junction left unmatched. Germline V gene sequence: CDR1 SSHAT, CDR2 FNYEAQ (reference sequence). This CDR3 region has 15 residues. CDR3: CASSWGRGDTGELFF. For the CDR3, the DNA is TGTGCCAGCAGCTGGGGACGGGGGGACACCGGGGAGCTGTTTTTT.

The chain is built from TRBV5-6 and TRBJ1-5; 8 nucleotides agree with TRBD1. The germline V gene has CDR1 SGHDT and CDR2 YYEEEE. The CDR3 sequence is 15 residues long. Germline trimming cut 1 base from V and 3 bases from J; bases unmatched to any gene: 3. The CDR3 sequence: CASSLWDRFNQPQHF. The CDR3, as DNA: TGTGCCAGCAGCTTGTGGGACAGGTTCAATCAGCCCCAGCATTTT.

This chain links TRBV7-2 with TRBJ1-6; TRBD1 agrees at 7 bases. CDR3 length: 15 residues. The V and J ends lost 2 bases and 7 bases, in that order; junction bases with no gene match: 5. Germline CDR1 and CDR2: SGHTA and FQGNSA. CDR3 bases: TGTGCCAGCAGCTTAAGGGCAGGGGGGAATTCACCCCTCCACTTT. It specifies CASSLRAGGNSPLHF. The complete variable domain, with remaining parts taken from reference TRBV7-2 and TRBJ1-6, reads GAGVSQSPSNKVTEKGKDVELRCDPISGHTALYWYRQSLGQGLEFLIYFQGNSAPDKSGLPSDRFSAERTGGSVSTLTIQRTQQEDSAVYLCASSLRAGGNSPLHFGNGTRLTVT.

This chain uses TRBV13 with TRBJ2-5; D ambiguous. Germline CDR1 is PRHDT and CDR2 is FYEKMQ (reference sequence). The CDR3 is 15 amino acids. V was shortened by 0 bases and J by 4 bases, with 12 bases between the two germline ends. The CDR3: CASSLGRERGETQYF. Written as DNA, the CDR3 is TGTGCCAGCAGCTTAGGCCGAGAAAGAGGAGAGACCCAGTACTTC.

This chain links TRBV5-8 with TRBJ2-1, with TRBD1 identical over 8 bases. The CDR3 has 16 residues. Germline CDR1 reads SGHTS; CDR2 reads YDEGEE. Trimming removed 6 bases from V and 8 bases from J; junction bases left unmatched: 16. CDR3 sequence: CASTFTGTGRLYEQFF. The CDR3 bases are TGTGCCAGCACATTCACGGGGACAGGCCGTTTGTATGAGCAGTTCTTC.

This sequence joins TRBV6-5 and TRBJ1-1, with TRBD1 matching over 7 bases. The CDR3 runs to 12 residues. Germline V gene lookup returns CDR1 MNHEY and CDR2 SVGAGI. Trimming cost V 6 bases and J 5 bases; bases outside gene matches: 3. The chain's CDR3 is CASRWTGTEAFF. CDR3 DNA sequence: TGTGCCAGCAGATGGACAGGTACTGAAGCTTTCTTT.

This CDR3 is CASSFRRGVGTDTQYF. The DNA of the CDR3 is TGTGCCAGCAGCTTCCGGCGGGGGGTTGGCACAGATACGCAGTATTTT. The rearrangement uses TRBV5-4 and TRBJ2-3, with 8 bases lining up with TRBD2. The ends lost 2 bases at V and 1 base at J; junction bases unmatched: 6. Germline assignment: CDR1 SGHNT and CDR2 YYREEE (reference sequence). The length of the CDR3 is 16 residues. Variable domain in full (rest from reference TRBV5-4 and TRBJ2-3): ETGVTQSPTHLIKTRGQQVTLRCSSQSGHNTVSWYQQALGQGPQFIFQYYREEENGRGNFPPRFSGLQFPNYSSELNVNALELDDSALYLCASSFRRGVGTDTQYFGPGTRLTVL.

The chain employs TRBV6-2 or TRBV6-3 and TRBJ2-1; D not resolved. From germline, CDR1 is MNHEY and CDR2 SVGEGT. The CDR3 contains 11 residues. Deletions cut 5 bases from V and 9 bases from J, with 8 bases between. The CDR3 here is CASSPSREQFF. The DNA of the CDR3 is TGTGCCAGCAGTCCCTCGCGTGAGCAGTTCTTC.

The V gene is TRBV5-6, the J gene TRBJ1-1; D gene ambiguous. V was shortened by 2 bases and J by 5 bases, with 13 bases between the two germline ends. The CDR3 loop spans 14 amino acids. Germline loops: CDR1 SGHDT, CDR2 YYEEEE. In nucleotides, the CDR3 is TGTGCCAGCAGCTTTAAAGGGAGGAATACTGAAGCTTTCTTT. Residues: CASSFKGRNTEAFF.

CDR3 nucleotide sequence: TGTGCCATATCTACAGGGGGCCGTCAGCCCCAGCATTTT. As protein: CAISTGGRQPQHF. The chain employs TRBV10-3 and TRBJ1-5; 9 bases are a match to TRBD1. After removal of 9 bases from V and 6 bases from J, the junction contained 6 bases not matched to a gene. Germline CDR1 and CDR2: ENHRY and SYGVKD. There are 13 residues in the CDR3.

V is TRBV27 and J is TRBJ1-6, with D unresolved. Germline-derived CDR1 and CDR2 are MNHEY and SMNVEV (reference sequence). Trimming left V 7 bases short and J 12 bases short, with 19 bases between. There are 14 residues in the CDR3. The CDR3 region is CASTTIGSSGPLHF. The CDR3 bases are TGTGCCAGCACCACAATTGGGTCTTCGGGACCCCTCCACTTT.

The chain combines TRBV6-6 with TRBJ2-3; the match to TRBD2 covers 9 bases. Germline-derived CDR1 and CDR2 are MNHNY and SVGAGI (reference sequence). This CDR3 is 17 amino acids long. J gave up 5 bases and V 6 bases, and 15 bases lay outside the gene matches. Here the CDR3 reads CASSRPGGGAGRDTQYF. CDR3 coding DNA: TGTGCCAGCAGCCGACCGGGCGGGGGGGCCGGTAGAGATACGCAGTATTTT.

The V gene is TRBV6-5, the J gene TRBJ2-7, with 11 bases aligning to TRBD1. The CDR3 runs to 14 residues. From germline, CDR1 is MNHEY and CDR2 SVGAGI. Trimming took 2 bases from V and 4 from J; bases not matched to a gene: 1. The CDR3 DNA reads TGTGCCAGCAGTTACGGGACAGGGGGGTACGAGCAGTACTTC. It specifies CASSYGTGGYEQYF.

This chain joins TRBV25-1 and TRBJ2-7; a weak D match, TRBD2 (5 bases). This CDR3 spans 13 amino acids. CDR1 and CDR2 (germline): MGHDK, SYGVNS. V was trimmed by 1 base and J by 3 bases, leaving 7 bases between them. DNA of the CDR3: TGTGCCAGCAGTGAATGGGGAGACTACGAGCAGTACTTC. As protein: CASSEWGDYEQYF.

As DNA, the CDR3 is TGCAGTGCTAGTCCGGGACTAGCGGCCTACGAGCAGTACTTC. This translates into CSASPGLAAYEQYF. The gene calls are TRBV20-1 and TRBJ2-7; 11 nucleotides line up with TRBD2. V shed 3 bases and J 2 bases; nucleotides not matched to a gene: 3. Germline V CDR1 and CDR2: DFQATT, SNEGSKA (reference sequence). The CDR3 contains 14 residues.

The chain carries TRBV5-8 and TRBJ2-3, with 8 bases matching TRBD2. Germline assignment: CDR1 SGHTS and CDR2 YDEGEE. The CDR3 covers 18 residues. Trimming took 1 base from V and 1 from J; bases not matched to a gene: 11. The CDR3 nucleotides are TGTGCCAGCAGCTTGCAAATGTGGGCGGGAGGACGCACAGATACGCAGTATTTT. It translates to CASSLQMWAGGRTDTQYF. The whole variable domain, remainder taken from reference TRBV5-8 and TRBJ2-3, is EAGVTQSPTHLIKTRGQQATLRCSPISGHTSVYWYQQALGLGLQFLLWYDEGEERNRGNFPPRFSGRQFPNYSSELNVNALELEDSALYLCASSLQMWAGGRTDTQYFGPGTRLTVL.

The chain is built from TRBV4-3 and TRBJ2-4, with TRBD2 as a possible D gene (7 bases). In germline, CDR1 is LGHNA, CDR2 YSLEER. This CDR3 is 19 amino acids long. V dropped 0 bases and J dropped 0 bases, with 18 bases sitting between them. The CDR3 nucleotides read TGCGCCAGCAGCCAAGACCCAGGGAGGGGGGGACTAGCCAAAAACATTCAGTACTTC. Translated, it gives CASSQDPGRGGLAKNIQYF.

This sequence joins TRBV11-2 and TRBJ2-2; possibly TRBD1 for D (6 bases). Germline CDR1 SGHAT, CDR2 FQNNGV. V was cut by 4 bases and J by 1 base, with 7 bases left in between. This CDR3 contains 14 residues. CDR3 loop: CASSSTGNTGELFF. CDR3 DNA sequence: TGTGCCAGCAGCTCGACAGGGAACACCGGGGAGCTGTTTTTT.

The chain has TRBV3-1 (or the pseudogene TRBV3-2) and TRBJ2-7; TRBD2 agrees at 9 bases. The CDR3 spans 14 residues. V was clipped by 1 base and J by 3 bases; unmatched bases: 1. Germline V lookup: CDR1 LGHDT, CDR2 YNNKEL (reference sequence). CDR3 sequence reads: CASSQGGGVYEQYF. For the CDR3, the DNA is TGTGCCAGCAGCCAAGGCGGGGGGGTCTACGAGCAGTACTTC.

This clone was detected once. The genes are TRBV5-7 and TRBJ1-1; TRBD1 matches at 7 bases. TRBV5-7 qualifies as an ORF whose function is uncertain. The V gene end was trimmed by 0 bases and the J gene end by 0 bases; junction bases not matched to a gene: 2. This CDR3 spans 15 amino acids. The CDR3 protein is CASSLARGLNTEAFF. The CDR3 coding sequence is TGTGCCAGCAGCTTGGCGAGGGGGCTGAACACTGAAGCTTTCTTT.

CDR3 residues: CASSRLAGGPPGLETQYF. The CDR3 DNA follows: TGTGCCAGCAGCAGACTAGCGGGGGGCCCTCCGGGTCTAGAGACCCAGTACTTC. The chain couples TRBV21-1 to TRBJ2-5; whether TRBD2, the table's D call, matches the DNA was not checked. TRBV21-1 is a pseudogene. The CDR3 extends over 18 amino acids.